This TCR beta chain was documented in a study of T cells in Graves' hyperthyroidism and ophthalmopathy. V lost 6 bases to trimming and J lost 0 bases, with 9 bases between them. The CDR3 loop spans 14 amino acids. CDR1 LNHDA and CDR2 SQIVND come from the germline V gene (reference sequence). TCR beta CDR3 regions were amplified from RNA transcripts. The primer set for the first-round RT-PCR of the TCR CDR3 was HTBI. TCRdb re-called the multiplex PCR reads through MiXCR, storing one row per CDR3 protein. Of over 550,000 distinct CDR3 sequences listed, approximately 15% are singletons. This receptor was taken from a young woman with Graves' hyperthyroidism. J is TRBJ2-1 and V is TRBV19, with a tentative D call TRBD1 (6 bases). Sequencing was done on a sample of blood. CDR3 DNA: TGTGCCAGTAGCCAGGGACACTCCTACAATGAGCAGTTCTTC. It specifies CASSQGHSYNEQFF. The whole variable domain, filled in from reference TRBV19 and TRBJ2-1, reads DGGITQSPKYLFRKEGQNVTLSCEQNLNHDAMYWYRQDPGQGLRLIYYSQIVNDFQKGDIAEGYSVSREKKESFPLTVTSAQKNPTAFYLCASSQGHSYNEQFFGPGTRLTVL.